This T cell receptor beta chain appears in the sequencing data of a study of long-term antiretroviral therapy in people with HIV. Study in general: The 2015 immediate-ART recommendation was preceded by the earliest samples by about a decade. Whole-study findings and limits: Across all time points, the repertoire was dominated by clones that expanded before ART.

About this clone: Its antigen is unidentified.

Each sample contained roughly 0.9-10 million cryopreserved PBMC, thawed before DNA extraction. The CDR3 length is 16 residues. V gave up 1 base and J gave up 2 bases; unmatched junction bases: 6. CDR1 is LGHNA and CDR2 is YSLEER in the germline V gene. Survey-level resolution applied to immunoSEQ assay v3.0. The protocol was immunoSEQ multiplex PCR, while the TCRdb copy is restricted to in-frame clones and leaves out a portion. This table holds around 13,000 clones, approximately 90% found once. The V call is TRBV4-3, the J call TRBJ2-7; 9 nucleotides line up with TRBD2. This TCR was sampled from a woman aged 40-49 years with HIV. The source was unsorted PBMCs, collected 2.1 years after starting antiretroviral therapy. The CDR3 loop reads CASSQGSVAGAYEQYF. The DNA for the CDR3 is TGCGCCAGCAGCCAAGGGTCGGTAGCGGGAGCCTACGAGCAGTACTTC.